This T cell receptor beta chain was sequenced for a study of sequential checkpoint blockade in melanoma. Across the whole study: First-line arms were nivolumab then ipilimumab, or the reverse, randomized 1:1. About 88 pretreatment tumor DNA samples were TCRβ immunosequenced. Under 25 patients had matched tumor biopsies before treatment and at week 13 after nivolumab or ipilimumab alone.

Clones were read by immunoSEQ multiplex PCR, and TCRdb kept only the in-frame ones, dropping some. This repertoire shows some 6,100 clones, about 24% found once; its top ten account for roughly 8.9%. Treatment described: randomized to nivolumab then ipilimumab (arm A) or the reverse (arm B). Patients had received no earlier DNA-damaging chemotherapy. Germline loops: CDR1 LNHDA, CDR2 SQIVND (reference sequence). The CDR3 contains 15 residues. V lost 3 bases and J lost 2, with 13 bases in between. This clone was counted between two and nine times. The V and J genes are TRBV19 and TRBJ1-1, with D maybe TRBD1 (6 bases). The sample in question was tumor tissue (inferred from file names), obtained from a patient given nivolumab and ipilimumab in sequence. This receptor was identified in a human donor with melanoma. In DNA form, the CDR3 reads TGTGCCAGTAGTATGGGGCCGGACAGAAACACTGAAGCTTTCTTT. Translation: CASSMGPDRNTEAFF.